These T cell receptor beta chains were read from a single sample in a study of blood T cell repertoires in COVID-19. Some clones are missing from TCRdb's copy, which holds only in-frame ones; the method was immunoSEQ multiplex PCR. Of 200,000 to 250,000 clones listed, approximately 83% are singletons. Sequences were obtained from peripheral blood. The receptors were gathered from a woman in her fifties or sixties with acute or convalescent COVID-19. Each CDR3 is given with its conserved first and last residue. The D gene is left open where the match is weak.

D gene	V gene	CDR3 length	J gene	CDR3 protein	CDR3 DNA
TRBD1	TRBV19	17	TRBJ1-4	CASSLSLPRTGDEKLFF	TGTGCCAGTAGTCTATCCCTCCCGAGGACAGGTGACGAAAAACTGTTTTTT
.	TRBV28	16	TRBJ2-7	CASSFVGAGRSYEQYF	TGTGCCAGCAGTTTTGTAGGGGCCGGGCGGTCCTACGAGCAGTACTTC
TRBD1	TRBV27	13	TRBJ2-7	CASSPTGGYEQYF	TGTGCCAGCAGTCCGACAGGGGGCTACGAGCAGTACTTC
.	TRBV5-1	13	TRBJ2-7	CASSVGGPYEQYF	TGCGCCAGCAGCGTCGGAGGCCCCTACGAGCAGTACTTC
.	TRBV7-9	15	TRBJ1-1	CASSYSGTLNTEAFF	TGTGCCAGCAGTTATTCCGGGACACTTAACACTGAAGCTTTCTTT
TRBD1	TRBV28	15	TRBJ2-3	CASSSGTGGADTQYF	TGTGCCAGCAGTTCCGGCACAGGGGGTGCAGATACGCAGTATTTT
TRBD2	TRBV5-1	15	TRBJ2-5	CASSLASGTQETQYF	TGCGCCAGCAGCTTGGCTAGCGGGACCCAAGAGACCCAGTACTTC
.	TRBV28	13	TRBJ2-7	CASSFDFSYEQYF	TGTGCCAGCAGTTTTGACTTCTCCTACGAGCAGTACTTC
TRBD2	TRBV11-2	16	TRBJ2-7	CASSFIIVGLDHEQYF	TGTGCCAGCAGCTTTATAATTGTGGGACTAGACCACGAGCAGTACTTC
TRBD2	TRBV10-3	17	TRBJ2-1	CAISDPQRGALLVRQFF	TGTGCCATCAGTGACCCACAGCGGGGGGCCCTACTCGTGCGGCAGTTCTTC